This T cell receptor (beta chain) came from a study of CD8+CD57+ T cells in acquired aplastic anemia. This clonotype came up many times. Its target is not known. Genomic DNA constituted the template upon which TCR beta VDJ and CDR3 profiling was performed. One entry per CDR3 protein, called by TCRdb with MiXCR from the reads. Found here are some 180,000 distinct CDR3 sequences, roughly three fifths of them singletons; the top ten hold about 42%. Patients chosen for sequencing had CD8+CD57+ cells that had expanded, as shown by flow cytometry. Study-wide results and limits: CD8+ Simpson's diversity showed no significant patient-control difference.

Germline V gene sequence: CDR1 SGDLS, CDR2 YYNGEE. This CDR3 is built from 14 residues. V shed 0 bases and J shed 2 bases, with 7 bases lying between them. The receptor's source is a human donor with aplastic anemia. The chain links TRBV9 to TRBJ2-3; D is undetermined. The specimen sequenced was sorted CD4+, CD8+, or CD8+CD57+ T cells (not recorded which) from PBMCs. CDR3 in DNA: TGTGCCAGCAGCGTAGCAGGAAACACAGATACGCAGTATTTT. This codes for CASSVAGNTDTQYF.